Following are 8 T cell receptor beta chains from one sample sequenced in a study of graft-versus-host responses after intestinal transplantation. TCRdb's copy holds only in-frame clones and misses some; the assay was immunoSEQ multiplex PCR. The sample carries more than 85,000 clones, approximately 90% recorded once. No antigen is known for these receptors. The sample consisted of unstimulated CD8+ T cells sorted from spleen or lymph node cells, taken before transplant. These receptors were taken from a human donor who was the organ donor for an intestinal transplant.

The rearrangement uses TRBV29-1 and TRBJ2-3, with a tentative D call TRBD1 (5 bases). The CDR3 is 15 amino acids. In germline, CDR1 is SQVTM, CDR2 ANQGSEA. V was cut by 1 base and J by 0 bases, with 11 bases left in between. Here the CDR3 reads CSVEGQKFSTDTQYF. CDR3 coding DNA: TGCAGCGTTGAAGGACAGAAATTTAGCACAGATACGCAGTATTTT.

The rearrangement joins TRBV19 to TRBJ1-5; D possibly corresponds to TRBD1 (6 bases). CDR1 LNHDA and CDR2 SQIVND come from the germline V gene (reference sequence). The CDR3 spans 14 residues. V was trimmed by 5 bases and J by 2 bases, leaving 10 bases between them. The CDR3 here is CASSGGSRNQPQHF. In DNA form, the CDR3 reads TGTGCCAGTAGTGGGGGCAGCCGCAATCAGCCCCAGCATTTT.

The rearrangement joins TRBV19 to TRBJ1-1, with D uncertain. The CDR3 length is 12 residues. From germline, CDR1 is LNHDA and CDR2 SQIVND (reference sequence). Trimming pared 4 bases from V and 3 bases from J, leaving 6 bases between. The CDR3 sequence is CASSRGYTEAFF. The CDR3 coding sequence is TGTGCCAGTAGTAGAGGGTACACTGAAGCTTTCTTT. The full variable domain, completed using reference TRBV19 and TRBJ1-1, is DGGITQSPKYLFRKEGQNVTLSCEQNLNHDAMYWYRQDPGQGLRLIYYSQIVNDFQKGDIAEGYSVSREKKESFPLTVTSAQKNPTAFYLCASSRGYTEAFFGQGTRLTVV.

V usage is TRBV6-5 and J usage is TRBJ2-2; 9 bases align to TRBD2. This CDR3 is 14 amino acids long. CDR1 is MNHEY and CDR2 is SVGAGI in the germline V gene. V shed 5 bases, J shed 3 bases, and the junction held 1 base outside the gene matches. CDR3 sequence (DNA): TGTGCCAGCAGTAGCGGGGGGCACACCGGGGAGCTGTTTTTT. It translates to CASSSGGHTGELFF.

This chain joins TRBV2 and TRBJ2-5, with D possibly matching TRBD1 (6 bases). This CDR3 comprises 18 residues. V was shortened by 5 bases and J by 5 bases, with 27 bases between the two germline ends. CDR1 is SNHLY, CDR2 FYNNEI, per germline. The CDR3 bases are TGTGCCAGCAGTTCTAACCCCTTTAGGACAGAACTCTCGGAGACCCAGTACTTC. Its protein is CASSSNPFRTELSETQYF.

CDR3 sequence: CASSPRTSGGYTDTQYF. In DNA, the CDR3 is TGTGCCAGCAGCCCTCGGACTAGCGGGGGCTACACAGATACGCAGTATTTT. The chain joins TRBV11-3 to TRBJ2-3, with 13 positions matching TRBD2. CDR1 is SGHNT, CDR2 YENEEA, per germline. The V and J ends lost 5 bases and 2 bases, in that order; junction bases with no gene match: 7. The CDR3 spans 17 residues.

With respect to this clone: This same CDR3 is encoded by further DNA sequences in the sample. The genes are TRBV9 and TRBJ1-2, with D possibly TRBD1 on 6 matching bases. The CDR3 loop spans 13 amino acids. Trimming shortened V by 0 bases and J by 3 bases, and 6 bases separated the two germline ends. Germline V gives CDR1 SGDLS, CDR2 YYNGEE. CDR3 loop: CASSVGTDYGYTF. CDR3 DNA: TGTGCCAGCAGCGTAGGGACAGACTATGGCTACACCTTC.

This chain connects TRBV2 to TRBJ2-5; 8 bases map to TRBD2. Looked up from germline, CDR1 is SNHLY and CDR2 is FYNNEI. Germline trimming cut 1 base from V and 4 bases from J; bases unmatched to any gene: 2. This CDR3 comprises 14 residues. The CDR3: CASSEGAGGETQYF. DNA for the CDR3: TGTGCCAGCAGTGAAGGGGCGGGAGGAGAGACCCAGTACTTC.